This T cell receptor (beta chain) was documented in a study of human T cells and chemical hapten exposure. The wider study: For sensitization, 2% DPC was applied to a roughly 2 cm by roughly 2 cm patch of upper inner arm skin. Doses of diphenylcyclopropenone went to the patients' scalps weekly throughout the approximately 25-week study.

Trimming removed 2 bases from V and 5 bases from J, with 13 bases in between. In germline, CDR1 is PRHDT, CDR2 FYEKMQ (reference sequence). CDR3 length: 15 amino acids. Time point indicated: patch test 1, 2 weeks after DPC sensitization. Treatment noted: therapeutic diphenylcyclopropenone sensitization with weekly scalp DPC. It was from unfractionated whole blood that total RNA was extracted. This clonotype was picked up a small number of times. TCRdb re-called the RACE reads through MiXCR, storing one row per CDR3 protein. The table shows a few hundred thousand distinct CDR3 sequences, with more than 4.5% occurring only once.

The V gene is TRBV13, the J gene TRBJ2-1; D call uncertain. This TCR derives from a woman between 45 and 65 years old with alopecia areata. Some clones in this sample may be carry-over from other donors' samples. The source material was whole blood, sampled in connection with sensitization to the hapten diphenylcyclopropenone (DPC). The CDR3 spells CASSLRGPKDNEQFF. As DNA, the CDR3 is TGTGCCAGCAGCTTACGCGGCCCCAAGGACAATGAGCAGTTCTTC.